This T cell receptor (beta chain) comes out of a study of blood T cells in healthy people across ages. The use of a sample-barcoded 5' primer and a J-beta primer mix characterized a second PCR of 7 to 11 cycles. TCRdb redid the calling of the 5' RACE reads with MiXCR, one entry per CDR3 protein. The sample holds some 940,000 distinct CDR3 sequences, roughly 29% seen once. Germline lookup yields CDR1 SGHRS and CDR2 YFSETQ. V shed 1 base and J 7 bases; nucleotides not matched to a gene: 3. The CDR3 is 14 amino acids. This clonotype was found a few times. This sample was shared with a second study, whose subject was T cells of mothers and their children. From that study: The people who donated were three healthy Caucasian mothers and their six children. The study obtained over 8.5 million TCR beta CDR3 reads per mother and a few million per child.

Sequencing was done on a sample of blood. V usage is TRBV5-1 and J usage is TRBJ2-1, with TRBD2 matching over 9 bases. The TCR sequence derives from a woman between 40 and 55 years old in good health. CDR3: CASSLPSGINEQFF. The CDR3 coding sequence is TGCGCCAGCAGCTTGCCTAGCGGGATTAATGAGCAGTTCTTC. Full variable domain (rest looked up from reference TRBV5-1 and TRBJ2-1): KAGVTQTPRYLIKTRGQQVTLSCSPISGHRSVSWYQQTPGQGLQFLFEYFSETQRNKGNFPGRFSGRQFSNSRSEMNVSTLELGDSALYLCASSLPSGINEQFFGPGTRLTVL.